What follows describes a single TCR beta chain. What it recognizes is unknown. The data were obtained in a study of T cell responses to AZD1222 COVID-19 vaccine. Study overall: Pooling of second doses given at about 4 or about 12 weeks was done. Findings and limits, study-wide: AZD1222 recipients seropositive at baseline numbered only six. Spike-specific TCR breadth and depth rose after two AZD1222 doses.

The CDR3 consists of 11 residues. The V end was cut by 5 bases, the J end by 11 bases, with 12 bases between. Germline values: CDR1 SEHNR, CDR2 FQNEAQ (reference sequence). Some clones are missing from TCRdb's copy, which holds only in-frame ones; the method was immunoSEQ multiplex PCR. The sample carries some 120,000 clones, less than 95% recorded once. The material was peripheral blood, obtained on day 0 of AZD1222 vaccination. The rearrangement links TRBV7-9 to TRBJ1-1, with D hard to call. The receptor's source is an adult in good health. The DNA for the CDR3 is TGTGCCAGCAGCCCTCCACTCTCGGCTTTCTTT. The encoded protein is CASSPPLSAFF.